This entry lists 9 T cell receptor beta chains sequenced from one sample in a study of PD-L1 blockade in urothelial cancer. The time point is: pretreatment peripheral blood. The protocol was immunoSEQ multiplex PCR, while the TCRdb copy is restricted to in-frame clones and leaves out a portion. The table shows about 95,000 clones, with roughly 87% occurring only once. This specimen was PBMCs, taken around atezolizumab (anti-PD-L1) treatment. The receptors originated from a man between 60 and 75 years old with urothelial cancer.

The CDR3 sequence is CASSEAPGSNYGYTF. CDR3 coding DNA: TGTGCCAGCAGTGAAGCCCCAGGGTCTAACTATGGCTACACCTTC. This sequence joins TRBV6-1 and TRBJ1-2; D might be TRBD1 (5 bases). Trimming removed 0 bases from V and 0 bases from J, with 8 bases in between. The CDR3 sequence is 15 residues long. Germline values: CDR1 MNHNS, CDR2 SASEGT.

This chain links TRBV27 with TRBJ1-4, with D perhaps TRBD1 (6 bases). In germline, CDR1 is MNHEY, CDR2 SMNVEV (reference sequence). Trimming took 2 bases from V and 8 from J, leaving 21 bases between them. The CDR3 has 17 amino acids. The CDR3 region has the DNA TGTGCCAGCAGTTTAAGGGGCAGGGGCCAAAATTTCGAAAAACTGTTTTTT. Translating gives CASSLRGRGQNFEKLFF.

The table lists this clone with a few counts. The genes are TRBV28 and TRBJ1-5; 8 bases map to TRBD1. The CDR3 loop spans 15 amino acids. Unmatched junction bases numbered 9, after V lost 6 bases and J lost 5 bases. Germline V CDR1 and CDR2: MDHEN, SYDVKM. The chain's CDR3 is CASRSPGGRYQPQHF. The CDR3 region has the DNA TGTGCCAGCAGGTCCCCAGGGGGCAGGTATCAGCCCCAGCATTTT.

The chain links TRBV11-2 to TRBJ2-2; perhaps TRBD1 as D (6 bases). Germline V gene lookup returns CDR1 SGHAT and CDR2 FQNNGV. The CDR3 has 13 amino acids. Trimming stripped 4 bases from V and 6 bases from J, with 9 bases between. CDR3 amino acids: CASSSGTPGELFF. For the CDR3, the DNA is TGTGCCAGCAGCTCAGGGACACCCGGGGAGCTGTTTTTT.

V and J are TRBV28 and TRBJ1-2; TRBD1 matches 8 bases. The CDR3 spans 12 residues. Unmatched junction bases numbered 5, after V lost 6 bases and J lost 8 bases. Germline lookup yields CDR1 MDHEN and CDR2 SYDVKM. The CDR3 loop reads CASSQQGGGYTF. As DNA, the CDR3 is TGTGCCAGCAGCCAACAGGGGGGAGGCTACACCTTC.

V gene TRBV9 combines with J gene TRBJ2-7, with D uncertain. Germline values: CDR1 SGDLS, CDR2 YYNGEE. This CDR3 is built from 13 residues. Trimming left V 0 bases short and J 7 bases short, with 11 bases between. The CDR3 is CASSVVETSEQYF. DNA for the CDR3: TGTGCCAGCAGCGTAGTCGAAACATCGGAGCAGTACTTC.

V gene TRBV11-2 combines with J gene TRBJ2-3; the match to TRBD2 covers 9 bases. The germline CDR1 and CDR2 sequences are SGHAT and FQNNGV. Germline trimming cut 4 bases from V and 1 base from J; bases unmatched to any gene: 3. The CDR3 totals 15 residues. The CDR3 sequence: CASSSLAGGTDTQYF. The CDR3, as DNA: TGTGCCAGCAGCTCACTAGCGGGCGGCACAGATACGCAGTATTTT. Full variable domain (missing parts from reference TRBV11-2 and TRBJ2-3): EAGVAQSPRYKIIEKRQSVAFWCNPISGHATLYWYQQILGQGPKLLIQFQNNGVVDDSQLPKDRFSAERLKGVDSTLKIQPAKLEDSAVYLCASSSLAGGTDTQYFGPGTRLTVL.

V gene TRBV4-1 combines with J gene TRBJ2-7; D is perhaps TRBD2 (5 bases). With 1 base removed from V and 5 bases from J, the gap between germline ends came to 15 bases. The length of the CDR3 is 15 residues. Germline CDR1 reads MGHRA; CDR2 reads YSYEKL. The CDR3 spells CASSQGHPLRDEQYF. In DNA, the CDR3 is TGCGCCAGCAGCCAAGGACACCCCCTGAGGGACGAGCAGTACTTC.

This rearrangement joins TRBV9 to TRBJ2-7, with a tentative D call TRBD2 (7 bases). CDR1 SGDLS and CDR2 YYNGEE come from the germline V gene. The CDR3 has 15 residues. V lost 7 bases and J 2 bases, leaving 19 bases between the germline ends. CDR3 nucleotide sequence: TGTGCCAGCTCTGAGGGGGGGTCCCCTACCTACGAGCAGTACTTC. Translating gives CASSEGGSPTYEQYF.